This T cell receptor beta chain appears in the sequencing data of a study of HIV-infected patients and healthy controls. The CDR3 has 13 residues. The germline V gene encodes CDR1 DFQATT and CDR2 SNEGSKA (reference sequence). The V end was cut by 3 bases, the J end by 3 bases, with 8 bases between. cDNA was made from about 480 ng RNA using alpha and beta constant primers. Using multiplexing indices, alpha and beta chain libraries were generated apart by chain-specific third strand synthesis. TCRdb re-called the 5' RACE reads with MiXCR, one entry per CDR3 protein. The profile covers some 7,600 distinct CDR3 sequences, with 10% appearing a single time and approximately 22% taken by the ten largest. The sample holds many counts of this clonotype. Whole blood was used without fractionation, so all unsorted peripheral T cells were included. Enrollment excluded donors with tumors, hepatitis B or C, or recent vaccination.

The sequence came from an adult with HIV infection. The V and J genes are TRBV20-1 and TRBJ2-2; no reliable D call. The sequencing here drew on blood, taken before antiretroviral therapy. The CDR3 DNA is TGCAGTGCTAGGGGTAGATACACCGGGGAGCTGTTTTTT. It translates to CSARGRYTGELFF.